What follows describes a single T cell receptor (beta chain). The data originate from a study of T cells in localized non-small cell lung cancer. The data were produced by immunoSEQ multiplex PCR, yet TCRdb's version contains in-frame clones alone and is incomplete. Of some 30,000 clones in the sample, 91% are singletons; the top ten hold approximately 5%. The germline gives CDR1 MDHEN, CDR2 SYDVKM. The CDR3 contains 12 residues. The V end was cut by 6 bases, the J end by 1 base, with 6 bases between. The material was PBMCs, obtained before any cancer treatment. The TCR comes from a man aged 40 to 75 with stage II lung adenocarcinoma. The V and J genes are TRBV28 and TRBJ1-2, with D possibly TRBD1 on 5 matching bases. As DNA, the CDR3 is TGTGCCAGCAGCCAGGGTAACTATGGCTACACCTTC. It translates to CASSQGNYGYTF.